This T cell receptor (beta chain) was found in a study of cytomegalovirus exposure and HLA in healthy donors. Study-wide points: Sequences of the TCR beta chain were said to predict the HLA-A and HLA-B alleles of most subjects accurately.

About this clone itself: Its specificity is unknown.

60 Vbeta and 13 Jbeta primers were used in PCR. As processed by the authors: Later, about 80 million unique TCR beta chains were counted in an analysis, and roughly 10 million of them were shared. The data were produced by immunoSEQ multiplex PCR, yet TCRdb's version contains in-frame clones alone and is incomplete. V and J calls and clone size follow that table, whereas D and trimming were derived from the DNA. The sample includes 140,000 to 150,000 clones, under 85% of them seen just once. Germline CDR1 and CDR2: MGHRA and YSYEKL. The V and J ends lost 5 bases and 1 base respectively, with 13 bases between them. The CDR3 spans 15 residues.

Sequencing was done on a sample of PBMCs. The genes are TRBV4-1 and TRBJ2-3, with TRBD2 as a possible D gene (6 bases). This sequence was found in a woman aged 40 to 55 in good health and CMV-seropositive. The CDR3 region is CASSARERGTDTQYF. The CDR3 DNA follows: TGCGCCAGCAGCGCCCGTGAGCGGGGCACAGATACGCAGTATTTT.